This T cell receptor beta chain was retrieved from a study of molecular identifiers for immune sequencing clone quantification. Study overall: Four of five RNA aliquots from around 18,000 or 91,000 naive CD8 T cells were sequenced. General study points: Clonotypes topping 20 RNA copies carried over 99% of effector molecules but under 1% of naive ones.

This clonotype was recorded a few times. Its antigen is unknown. From around 18,000 to 910,000 sorted cells, naive CD8 libraries were generated with 10%, 30% or 50% RNA. V lost 4 bases to trimming and J lost 4 bases, with 7 bases between them. This CDR3 comprises 13 residues. Germline V CDR1 and CDR2: SGHDN, FVKESK. TCRdb ran MiXCR on the PCR reads and lists one entry per CDR3 protein. The data show just over 95,000 distinct CDR3 sequences, 20% to 25% seen once. The TCR was taken from a human donor in good health. Some libraries in this study had Jurkat cell RNA spiked in. The rearrangement uses TRBV14 and TRBJ2-2; no definite D call. The source material was naive CD8+ T cells from blood, with Jurkat cell RNA spiked in. Subset noted: FACS-sorted CD8+CD4-CCR7+CD45RA+ naive T cells. The CDR3 protein is CASSPFSTGELFF. The CDR3 DNA sequence: TGTGCCAGCAGCCCTTTTTCCACCGGGGAGCTGTTTTTT.